This TCR beta chain was identified in a study of T cells after yellow fever vaccination. This clonotype was counted a few times. Its target is not known. The study, taken as a whole, reports: The CD4 and CD8 compartments had a small share of their clonotypes in common. FACS-sorted repertoires might harbor abundant contaminating clonotypes from the bulk population. Boosting was followed by the reappearance of most primary-vaccination clones (around 95% CD4, around 90% CD8).

From germline, CDR1 is SGHTA and CDR2 FQGNSA. The V end was cut by 5 bases, the J end by 6 bases, with 19 bases between. This CDR3 comprises 15 residues. They built TCR cDNA with 5'RACE template switching, a step that put in a universal primer site and UMIs. In TCRdb, the 5' RACE reads were re-called with MiXCR into one record per CDR3 protein. Of fewer than 450,000 distinct CDR3 sequences listed, under 14% are singletons. The receptor's source is a man between 18 and 29 years old who received the YFV17D yellow fever vaccine. The chain carries TRBV7-2 and TRBJ1-2; possibly TRBD1 for D (5 bases). The sample in question was PBMCs, obtained on the day of the first yellow fever vaccination. This CDR3 is CASSPGAASFDGYTF. The CDR3 DNA sequence: TGTGCCAGCAGCCCCGGGGCGGCCAGTTTTGATGGCTACACCTTC.